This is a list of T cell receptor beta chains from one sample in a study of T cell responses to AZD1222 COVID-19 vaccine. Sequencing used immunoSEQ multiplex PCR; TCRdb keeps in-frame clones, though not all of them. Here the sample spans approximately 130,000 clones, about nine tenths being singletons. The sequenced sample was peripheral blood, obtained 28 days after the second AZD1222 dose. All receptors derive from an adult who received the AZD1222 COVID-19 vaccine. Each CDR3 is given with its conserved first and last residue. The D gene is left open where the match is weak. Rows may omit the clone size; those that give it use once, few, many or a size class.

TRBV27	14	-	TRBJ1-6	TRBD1	TGTGCCAGCAGAGCCGGGACAGCGGGTTCACCCCTCCACTTT	CASRAGTAGSPLHF
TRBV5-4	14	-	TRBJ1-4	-	TGTGCCAGCAGCTTGGGGCGTGCTAATGAAAAACTGTTTTTT	CASSLGRANEKLFF
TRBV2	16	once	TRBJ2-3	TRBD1	TGTGCCAGCAGTGAACTACAGGGGGCTAGGACAGATACGCAGTATTTT	CASSELQGARTDTQYF
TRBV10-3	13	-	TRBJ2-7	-	TGTGCCATCAGTGACCCATTCCACTACGAGCAGTACTTC	CAISDPFHYEQYF
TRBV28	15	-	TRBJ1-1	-	TGTGCCAGCCGTCTTGACCTAGGACCAAACACTGAAGCTTTCTTT	CASRLDLGPNTEAFF
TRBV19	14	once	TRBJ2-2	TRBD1	TGTGCCAGTACCGGACAGGGCGTGACCGGGGAGCTGTTTTTT	CASTGQGVTGELFF
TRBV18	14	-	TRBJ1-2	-	TGTGCCAGCTCACCATCAAGGGGGGATAATGGCTACACCTTC	CASSPSRGDNGYTF
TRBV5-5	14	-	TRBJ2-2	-	TGTGCCACCCGAATCTGGGGGGGGCCCGGGGAGCTGTTTTTT	CATRIWGGPGELFF
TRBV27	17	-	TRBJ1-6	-	TGTGCCAGCAGTTTATCAGGGGGTTTGTCCTATAATTCACCCCTCCACTTT	CASSLSGGLSYNSPLHF
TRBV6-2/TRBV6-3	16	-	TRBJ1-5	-	TGTGCCAGCAGTTACGAGGGCAGGGATAGCAATCAGCCCCAGCATTTT	CASSYEGRDSNQPQHF
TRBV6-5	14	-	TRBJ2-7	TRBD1	TGTGCCAGCAGTTACAGGACAGGAAACTACGAGCAGTACTTC	CASSYRTGNYEQYF
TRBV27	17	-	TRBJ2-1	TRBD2	TGTGCCAGCAGTACCCAAACTAGCGACCGCTCCTACAATGAGCAGTTCTTC	CASSTQTSDRSYNEQFF
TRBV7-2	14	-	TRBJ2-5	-	TGTGCCAGCAGGTTTCGAGGGGCGGAAGAGACCCAGTACTTC	CASRFRGAEETQYF
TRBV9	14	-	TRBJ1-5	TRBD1	TGTGCCAGCAGCACTACAGGGGCTGTGGAGCCCCAGCATTTT	CASSTTGAVEPQHF
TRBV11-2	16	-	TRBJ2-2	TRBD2	TGTGCCAGCAGCTTAGGAACTAGCGGTAACACCGGGGAGCTGTTTTTT	CASSLGTSGNTGELFF
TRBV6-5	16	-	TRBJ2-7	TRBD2	TGTGCCAGCAGTTCTTTTAGCGGGAGTGGTATCCACGAGCAGTACTTC	CASSSFSGSGIHEQYF
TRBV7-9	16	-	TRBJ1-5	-	TGTGCCAGCAGCTTATCGCATGGGGGAAGCAATCAGCCCCAGCATTTT	CASSLSHGGSNQPQHF
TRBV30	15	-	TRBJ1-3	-	TGTGCCTGGGGGCCCCTCCCGGGCTCTGGAAACACCATATATTTT	CAWGPLPGSGNTIYF
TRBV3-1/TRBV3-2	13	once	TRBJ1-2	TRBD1	TGTGCCAGCAGCCCCGGGACAGTCTATGGCTACACCTTC	CASSPGTVYGYTF
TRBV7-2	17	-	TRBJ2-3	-	TGTGCCAGCAGCTTAGAGAGTGGAGTTATAGGATCAGATACGCAGTATTTT	CASSLESGVIGSDTQYF
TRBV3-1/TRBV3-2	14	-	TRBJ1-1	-	TGTGCCAGCAGCCAAGGACGGTTGAACACTGAAGCTTTCTTT	CASSQGRLNTEAFF
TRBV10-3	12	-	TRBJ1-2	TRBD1	TGTGCCATCAACGGACAGGGAGATGGCTACACCTTC	CAINGQGDGYTF
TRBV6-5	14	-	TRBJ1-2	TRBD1	TGTGCCAGCAGTTACTCTGACAGGGTTCGTGGCTACACCTTC	CASSYSDRVRGYTF
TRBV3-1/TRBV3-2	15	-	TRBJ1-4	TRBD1	TGTGCCAGCAGCCAACAGGACAGGGGAGAAGAAAAACTGTTTTTT	CASSQQDRGEEKLFF
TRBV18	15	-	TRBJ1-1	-	TGTGCCAGCTCACCCGAGGGGGTTTGGAACACTGAAGCTTTCTTT	CASSPEGVWNTEAFF
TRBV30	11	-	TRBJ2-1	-	TGTGCCTGGAGTCGACTAGACGAGCAGTTCTTC	CAWSRLDEQFF
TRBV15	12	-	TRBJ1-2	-	TGTGCCACCAGCAGAGACAGGATCGGCTACACCTTC	CATSRDRIGYTF
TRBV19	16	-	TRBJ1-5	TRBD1	TGTGCCTGCGACAGGGGCGCGGGGAGGAGCAATCAGCCCCAGCATTTT	CACDRGAGRSNQPQHF
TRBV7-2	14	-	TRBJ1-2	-	TGTGCCAGCAGCCGGCCGGGCAGGGCTAATGGCTACACCTTC	CASSRPGRANGYTF
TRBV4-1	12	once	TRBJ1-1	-	TGCGCCAGCAGCCAAGGTAACACTGAAGCTTTCTTT	CASSQGNTEAFF
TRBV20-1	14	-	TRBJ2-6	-	TGCAGTGCTAGTCGCACGGGCCGGGCCAACGTCCTGACTTTC	CSASRTGRANVLTF
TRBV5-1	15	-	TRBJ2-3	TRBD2	TGCGCCAGCAGCATGACTAGCGGGAGAGCAGATACGCAGTATTTT	CASSMTSGRADTQYF
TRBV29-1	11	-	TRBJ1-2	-	TGCAGCGTTTTTGAGGGCTATGGCTACACCTTC	CSVFEGYGYTF
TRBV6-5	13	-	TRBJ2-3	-	TGTGCCAGCAGCCGAGCCCATACAGATACGCAGTATTTT	CASSRAHTDTQYF
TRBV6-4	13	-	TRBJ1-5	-	TGTGCCAGCAGTAGGAACAGGGATCAGCCCCAGCATTTT	CASSRNRDQPQHF
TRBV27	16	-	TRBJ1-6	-	TGTGCCAGCAGTTTAGTTCAGAGCTCCTATAATTCACCCCTCCACTTT	CASSLVQSSYNSPLHF
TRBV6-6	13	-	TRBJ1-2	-	TGTGCCAGCAGCCCAACGGGGGGCTATGGCTACACCTTC	CASSPTGGYGYTF
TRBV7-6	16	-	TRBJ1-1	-	TGTGCCAGCAGCGCCTACGCTATTCTCCTGAACACTGAAGCTTTCTTT	CASSAYAILLNTEAFF
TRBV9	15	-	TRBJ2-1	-	TGTGCCAGCAGCGTAGCCGGAGTGGGGAGCAATGAGCAGTTCTTC	CASSVAGVGSNEQFF
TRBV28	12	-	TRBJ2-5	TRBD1	TGTGCCAGCACAGGGGGCTTAGAGACCCAGTACTTC	CASTGGLETQYF
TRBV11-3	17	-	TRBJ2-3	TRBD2	TGTGCCAGCAGCTTAGGCCTGGCGGGAGAGATCACAGATACGCAGTATTTT	CASSLGLAGEITDTQYF